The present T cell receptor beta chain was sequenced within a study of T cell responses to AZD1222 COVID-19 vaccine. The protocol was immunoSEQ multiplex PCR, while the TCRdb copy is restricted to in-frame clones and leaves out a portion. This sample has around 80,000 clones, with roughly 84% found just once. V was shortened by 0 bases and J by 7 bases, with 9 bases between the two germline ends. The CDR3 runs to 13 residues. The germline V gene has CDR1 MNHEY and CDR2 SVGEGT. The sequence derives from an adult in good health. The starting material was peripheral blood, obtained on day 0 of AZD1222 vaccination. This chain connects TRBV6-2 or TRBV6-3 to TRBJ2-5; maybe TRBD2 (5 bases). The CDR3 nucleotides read TGTGCCAGCAGTTACTCGGGAGTATGGACCCAGTACTTC. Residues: CASSYSGVWTQYF.